These 31 T cell receptor beta chains originate from one sample sequenced in a study of OX40 agonist ivuxolimab in advanced cancers. To prepare the library, the immunoSEQ multiplex PCR assay was applied. Held by TCRdb, this immuneACCESS table contains in-frame sequences only and omits some clones. Under half of the omission traces to an unresolved V gene where checked; the cause of the rest is unknown. A total of about 80,000 clones appear in this sample, around 87% of them only once. The biggest ten clones account for over 0.2% of the sample. The source was CD4+ or CD8+ T cells sorted from blood, collected in a trial of the OX40 agonist ivuxolimab. Source of these receptors: an adult with an advanced solid tumor such as melanoma, head and neck, liver or kidney cancer.

This clone was found once. The chain combines TRBV19 with TRBJ2-2, with 11 bases identical to TRBD2. CDR3 size: 15 residues. Trimming removed 6 bases from V and 0 bases from J; junction bases left unmatched: 0. Germline-derived CDR1 and CDR2 are LNHDA and SQIVND (reference sequence). CDR3 sequence (DNA): TGTGCCAGTAGGGGACTAGCGGCGAACACCGGGGAGCTGTTTTTT. This translates into CASRGLAANTGELFF.

This chain uses TRBV28 with TRBJ1-1, with TRBD1 matching over 7 bases. Per the germline V gene, CDR1 is MDHEN and CDR2 is SYDVKM. V shed 5 bases, J shed 0 bases, and the junction held 9 bases outside the gene matches. This CDR3 contains 16 residues. CDR3: CASSLNAGTVNTEAFF. The CDR3 nucleotides read TGTGCCAGCAGTCTAAATGCCGGGACAGTGAACACTGAAGCTTTCTTT.

The chain combines TRBV10-1 with TRBJ2-1; 8 bases are shared with TRBD2. Unmatched junction bases numbered 11, after V lost 3 bases and J lost 10 bases. Germline V gene data show CDR1 as WNHNN and CDR2 as SYGVQD (reference sequence). The CDR3 has 15 residues. CDR3: CASSERLAGRYEQFF. The CDR3 DNA sequence: TGCGCCAGCAGTGAAAGATTAGCGGGGCGTTACGAGCAGTTCTTC.

This clone turned up a few times. V usage is TRBV6-5 and J usage is TRBJ2-5, with 9 bases matching TRBD2. The length of the CDR3 is 12 residues. Per the germline V gene, CDR1 is MNHEY and CDR2 is SVGAGI. The J segment lost 5 bases and the V segment lost 6 bases, leaving 1 base of the junction unmatched. CDR3 sequence (DNA): TGTGCCAGCAGGAGCGGGGGGGAGACCCAGTACTTC. Its protein product is CASRSGGETQYF.

The rearrangement links TRBV5-5 to TRBJ2-5, with D maybe TRBD1 (5 bases). Germline V gives CDR1 SGHKS, CDR2 YYEKEE (reference sequence). The V end was cut by 5 bases, the J end by 2 bases, with 16 bases between. CDR3 length equals 15 residues. The CDR3 is CASSSESGYQETQYF. The CDR3 DNA reads TGTGCCAGCAGTTCGGAGTCAGGGTATCAAGAGACCCAGTACTTC.

The V gene is TRBV19, the J gene TRBJ2-3, with D possibly matching TRBD2 (5 bases). CDR3 size: 16 residues. The germline V gene has CDR1 LNHDA and CDR2 SQIVND (reference sequence). V was clipped by 5 bases and J by 5 bases, with 20 bases between them. The CDR3 DNA reads TGTGCCAGTAGTGGAAGAGCGGAGGAGAAAATAGATACGCAGTATTTT. It specifies CASSGRAEEKIDTQYF.

This chain uses TRBV11-2 with TRBJ1-2; TRBD1 matches at 10 bases. The germline V gene has CDR1 SGHAT and CDR2 FQNNGV. Trimming took 5 bases from V and 6 from J; bases not matched to a gene: 6. This CDR3 has 14 residues. As DNA, the CDR3 is TGTGCCAGCAGCCGTGACAGGGGGCGTAATGGCTACACCTTC. Its protein is CASSRDRGRNGYTF.

The gene calls are TRBV28 and TRBJ2-1; 11 nucleotides match TRBD2. CDR1 and CDR2 (germline): MDHEN, SYDVKM. V lost 7 bases and J lost 10; bases outside the gene matches: 24. There are 19 residues in the CDR3. CDR3 residues: CASTLDRGWVAGGEREQFF. The CDR3 DNA reads as TGTGCCAGCACTCTGGACAGGGGATGGGTAGCGGGAGGGGAGCGGGAGCAGTTCTTC.

The chain joins TRBV12-5 to TRBJ2-5; possible D gene TRBD1, 6 bases. The CDR3 extends over 17 amino acids. Germline CDR1 LGHNT, CDR2 FRNRAP. V was shortened by 1 base and J by 2 bases, with 17 bases between the two germline ends. The CDR3 protein is CASGLAVYSTGQETQYF. In DNA, the CDR3 is TGTGCTAGTGGTTTGGCCGTATACTCGACAGGTCAAGAGACCCAGTACTTC.

The chain joins TRBV5-6 to TRBJ2-1, with 7 bases matching TRBD2. Germline V lookup: CDR1 SGHDT, CDR2 YYEEEE. V lost 0 bases to trimming and J lost 9 bases; unmatched junction nucleotides: 6. This CDR3 spans 14 amino acids. The CDR3 region has the DNA TGTGCCAGCAGCTTGGAGGGACCGGGGGGTGAGCAGTTCTTC. Translated: CASSLEGPGGEQFF.

The chain is built from TRBV10-1 and TRBJ1-1; D might be TRBD1 (5 bases). V was trimmed by 6 bases and J by 4 bases, leaving 12 bases between them. This CDR3 has 13 amino acids. CDR1 WNHNN and CDR2 SYGVQD come from the germline V gene (reference sequence). The CDR3 nucleotides are TGCGCCAGCAGCCTCGCAGGGACCACTGAAGCTTTCTTT. Its protein is CASSLAGTTEAFF.

V is TRBV10-3 and J is TRBJ2-7; possibly TRBD2 for D (5 bases). Germline CDR1 reads ENHRY; CDR2 reads SYGVKD. The V gene lost 1 base and the J gene lost 13 bases, with 17 bases spanning the gap. The CDR3 covers 13 residues. The CDR3 nucleotides read TGTGCCATCAGTGAGTTCCGCCAGGAGGCCCCATACTTC. Its translation is CAISEFRQEAPYF.

The chain joins TRBV19 to TRBJ2-5, with a weak D call TRBD1 (5 bases). Trimming cost V 3 bases and J 5 bases, with 10 bases left between them. CDR3 length: 13 amino acids. Germline CDR1 LNHDA, CDR2 SQIVND (reference sequence). CDR3 DNA: TGTGCCAGTAGTATCTCCAGGGATGAGACCCAGTACTTC. This encodes CASSISRDETQYF.

This clone has only one observation. The chain joins TRBV6-1 to TRBJ2-7; 9 bases fit TRBD2. CDR1 and CDR2 from the germline V gene are MNHNS and SASEGT. With V trimmed by 4 bases and J by 6 bases, 10 bases remained unmatched. This CDR3 is built from 15 residues. The CDR3 reads CASSVLAGVGTEQYF. CDR3 nucleotide sequence: TGTGCCAGCAGTGTGTTAGCGGGAGTAGGTACCGAGCAGTACTTC.

The chain links TRBV12-5 to TRBJ2-2; D is possibly TRBD2 (5 bases). CDR3 length: 15 amino acids. Germline CDR1 LGHNT, CDR2 FRNRAP. V dropped 2 bases and J dropped 2 bases, with 9 bases sitting between them. The CDR3 DNA reads TGTGCTAGTGGTTTGATCAGCGGAAACACCGGGGAGCTGTTTTTT. Encoded protein: CASGLISGNTGELFF.

This chain links TRBV6-1 with TRBJ2-3; D is possibly TRBD1 (5 bases). The CDR3 runs 13 residues. Germline CDR1 and CDR2: MNHNS and SASEGT. The germline V and J ends were trimmed by 8 bases and 5 bases, with 14 bases remaining between them. This CDR3 reads CASGQGPKDTQYF. The CDR3 DNA reads TGTGCCAGCGGGCAGGGTCCTAAAGATACGCAGTATTTT.

The genes are TRBV7-8 and TRBJ1-4; tentative D call: TRBD1 (5 bases). V was trimmed by 1 base and J by 8 bases, leaving 11 bases between them. The CDR3 length is 14 residues. Looked up from germline, CDR1 is SGHVS and CDR2 is FQNEAQ. CDR3 sequence: CASSLGRASEKLFF. CDR3 nucleotide sequence: TGTGCCAGCAGCTTAGGCAGGGCGAGCGAAAAACTGTTTTTT.

The rearrangement joins TRBV2 to TRBJ2-3, with unresolved D. Deletions cut 8 bases from V and 2 bases from J, with 14 bases between. The CDR3 consists of 14 residues. CDR1 is SNHLY and CDR2 is FYNNEI in the germline V gene. The CDR3 DNA reads TGTGCCAGCGGGCTAGTCCTTTTCACAGATACGCAGTATTTT. Encoded protein: CASGLVLFTDTQYF.

The DNA of the CDR3 is TGTGCCAGCAGTTTATACAGGGGAAACTCCTACAATGAGCAGTTCTTC. Translating gives CASSLYRGNSYNEQFF. The genes are TRBV27 and TRBJ2-1, with 7 bases lining up with TRBD1. The V segment lost 1 base and the J segment 0 bases; nucleotides outside the gene matches: 3. Germline lookup yields CDR1 MNHEY and CDR2 SMNVEV (reference sequence). CDR3 length: 16 amino acids.

The V gene is TRBV19, the J gene TRBJ1-1, with no clear D. Trimming took 7 bases from V and 0 from J, leaving 9 bases between them. This CDR3 contains 13 residues. CDR1 and CDR2 from the germline V gene are LNHDA and SQIVND (reference sequence). This chain's CDR3 is CASTGTVNTEAFF. CDR3 coding DNA: TGTGCCAGTACCGGAACAGTGAACACTGAAGCTTTCTTT.

The chain uses TRBV9 and TRBJ2-4, with D possibly being TRBD1 or TRBD2 (5 bases each). The V gene's germline CDR1 is SGDLS and CDR2 YYNGEE. Trimming left V 3 bases short and J 0 bases short, with 13 bases between. The CDR3 consists of 16 residues. CDR3 in DNA: TGTGCCAGCAGCGCCCGAGGGGACCTAGCCAAAAACATTCAGTACTTC. This sequence encodes CASSARGDLAKNIQYF.

The CDR3 bases are TGTGCCACCAGCAGCTGGGGCAGGGGGCGCACCGGGGAGCTGTTTTTT. This encodes CATSSWGRGRTGELFF. The chain combines TRBV15 with TRBJ2-2; 8 nucleotides line up with TRBD1. Unmatched junction bases numbered 7, after V lost 3 bases and J lost 4 bases. The length of the CDR3 is 16 residues. Germline CDR1 is LNHNV and CDR2 is YYDKDF (reference sequence).

The V gene is TRBV19, the J gene TRBJ1-1; no definite D call. Per the germline V gene, CDR1 is LNHDA and CDR2 is SQIVND (reference sequence). The CDR3 contains 15 residues. The germline V and J ends were trimmed by 5 bases and 3 bases, with 16 bases remaining between them. CDR3 DNA: TGTGCCAGTAGTTTAACCAACTTCTTCGACACTGAAGCTTTCTTT. Amino acid sequence: CASSLTNFFDTEAFF.

The chain employs TRBV28 and TRBJ2-3; D uncertain. The V end lost 4 bases, the J end lost 2 bases, and 4 bases lay between the germline ends. This CDR3 is 12 amino acids long. Germline V gene lookup returns CDR1 MDHEN and CDR2 SYDVKM. The CDR3 DNA reads as TGTGCCAGCAGTTCTTACACAGATACGCAGTATTTT. It translates to CASSSYTDTQYF. Supplemented by reference TRBV28 and TRBJ2-3, the full variable domain reads DVKVTQSSRYLVKRTGEKVFLECVQDMDHENMFWYRQDPGLGLRLIYFSYDVKMKEKGDIPEGYSVSREKKERFSLILESASTNQTSMYLCASSSYTDTQYFGPGTRLTVL.

V is TRBV5-1 and J is TRBJ2-7; the match to TRBD1 covers 10 bases. The J segment lost 1 base and the V segment lost 2 bases, leaving 12 bases of the junction unmatched. CDR1 SGHRS and CDR2 YFSETQ come from the germline V gene. CDR3 length: 18 amino acids. The CDR3 loop reads CASSLQPGQGTTSYEQYF. DNA of the CDR3: TGCGCCAGCAGCTTACAGCCGGGACAGGGGACAACTTCCTACGAGCAGTACTTC.

This chain connects TRBV6-7 to TRBJ2-7; maybe TRBD2 (6 bases). TRBV6-7 is an open reading frame whose function is uncertain. V lost 2 bases and J lost 2, with 16 bases in between. The CDR3 length is 16 residues. The CDR3 DNA reads as TGTGCCAGCAGTTACCCCCGACTAGGTCCAACCTACGAGCAGTACTTC. Translation gives CASSYPRLGPTYEQYF.

This clone was picked up one time. V is TRBV5-1 and J is TRBJ1-1, with 11 bases identical to TRBD1. This CDR3 spans 16 amino acids. After removal of 5 bases from V and 4 bases from J, the junction contained 10 bases not matched to a gene. Germline CDR1 is SGHRS and CDR2 is YFSETQ. The CDR3 spells CASRKIWDRGVTEAFF. CDR3 in DNA: TGCGCCAGCAGGAAAATCTGGGACAGGGGGGTCACTGAAGCTTTCTTT.

This chain joins TRBV7-2 and TRBJ2-5; 7 nucleotides match TRBD2. Germline V gives CDR1 SGHTA, CDR2 FQGNSA. This CDR3 is 16 amino acids long. V gave up 1 base and J gave up 9 bases; unmatched junction bases: 14. The CDR3 region is CASSLGSTSPGGAQYF. DNA for the CDR3: TGTGCCAGCAGCTTAGGGTCGACTAGCCCAGGTGGAGCCCAGTACTTC.

The rearrangement links TRBV10-3 to TRBJ2-5; D is perhaps TRBD1 or TRBD2 (6 bases each). Germline lookup yields CDR1 ENHRY and CDR2 SYGVKD. V was cut by 4 bases and J by 5 bases, with 11 bases left in between. The CDR3 contains 13 residues. As DNA, the CDR3 is TGTGCCATCAGTGGGGGGGCGGAGGAGACCCAGTACTTC. This sequence encodes CAISGGAEETQYF.

V and J are TRBV7-6 and TRBJ2-3, with TRBD2 matching over 10 bases. Unmatched junction bases numbered 5, after V lost 5 bases and J lost 3 bases. The CDR3 runs to 15 residues. From germline, CDR1 is SGHVS and CDR2 FNYEAQ. The CDR3 nucleotides read TGTGCCAGCAGCCTGATAGCGGGGGGAACAGATACGCAGTATTTT. Its translation is CASSLIAGGTDTQYF.

This clone has just a few counts. V and J are TRBV7-7 and TRBJ2-2; no definite D call. The CDR3 is made up of 17 amino acids. From germline, CDR1 is SSHAT and CDR2 FNYEAQ (reference sequence). Deletions cut 5 bases from V and 2 bases from J, with 18 bases between. Here the CDR3 reads CASSAGRFTLNTGELFF. The CDR3 DNA is TGTGCCAGCAGCGCCGGCCGGTTTACACTAAACACCGGGGAGCTGTTTTTT.